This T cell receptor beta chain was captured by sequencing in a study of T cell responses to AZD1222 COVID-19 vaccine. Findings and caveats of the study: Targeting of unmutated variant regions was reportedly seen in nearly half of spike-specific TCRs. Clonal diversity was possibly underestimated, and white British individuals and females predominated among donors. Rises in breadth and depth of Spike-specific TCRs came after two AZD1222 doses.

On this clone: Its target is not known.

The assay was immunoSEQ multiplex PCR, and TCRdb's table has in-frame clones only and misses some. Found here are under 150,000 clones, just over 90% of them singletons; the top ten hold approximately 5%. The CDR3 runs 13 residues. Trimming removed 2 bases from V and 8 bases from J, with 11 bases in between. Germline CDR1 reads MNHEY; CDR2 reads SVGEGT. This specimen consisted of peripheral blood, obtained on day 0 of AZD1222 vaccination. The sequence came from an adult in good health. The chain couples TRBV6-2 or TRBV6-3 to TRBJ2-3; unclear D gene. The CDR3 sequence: CASSYPPPSTQYF. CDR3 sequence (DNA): TGTGCCAGCAGTTACCCACCCCCGAGTACGCAGTATTTT.